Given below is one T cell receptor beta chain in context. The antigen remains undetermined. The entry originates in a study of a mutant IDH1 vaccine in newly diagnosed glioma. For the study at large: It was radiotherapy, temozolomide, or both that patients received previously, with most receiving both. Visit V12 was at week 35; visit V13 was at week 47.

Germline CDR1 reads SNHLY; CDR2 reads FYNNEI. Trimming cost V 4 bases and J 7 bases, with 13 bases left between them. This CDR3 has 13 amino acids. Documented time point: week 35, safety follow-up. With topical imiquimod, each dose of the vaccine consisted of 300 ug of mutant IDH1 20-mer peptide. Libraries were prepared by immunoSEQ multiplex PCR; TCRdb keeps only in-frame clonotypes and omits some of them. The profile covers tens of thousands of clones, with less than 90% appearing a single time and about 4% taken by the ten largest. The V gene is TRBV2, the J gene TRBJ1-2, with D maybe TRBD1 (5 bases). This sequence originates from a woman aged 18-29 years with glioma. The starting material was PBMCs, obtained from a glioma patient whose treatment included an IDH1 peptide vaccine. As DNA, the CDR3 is TGTGCCAGCAGTGCCTCGCAGGGCCGTGGCTACACCTTC. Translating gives CASSASQGRGYTF.